The 31 T cell receptor beta chains below were found in one sample sequenced in a study of tumor-infiltrating lymphocytes in primary liver carcinoma. With a constant-region primer, TCR beta cDNA was made from approximately 500 ng of total RNA. ARM-PCR, slightly modified, supplied the TCR beta libraries through three nested multiplex PCR rounds. The study ran its first two PCR rounds for approximately 11 cycles each, using TRBV1-TRBV30 forward primers and a C-beta reverse primer. TCRdb recomputed calls from the multiplex PCR reads with MiXCR, one row per CDR3 protein. The sample lists almost 200,000 distinct CDR3 sequences; 65% were seen once. The researchers obtained blood RNA from unsorted whole blood and also extracted germline DNA. Source material: peripheral blood. The receptors were gathered from an older woman with primary liver carcinoma and hepatitis B virus infection.

The CDR3, as DNA: TGTGCCAGCAGCTTGAGAGGACTCAGCGGGGGAAGCTCCTACGAGCAGTACTTC. The encoded protein is CASSLRGLSGGSSYEQYF. This sequence joins TRBV7-8 and TRBJ2-7; 8 positions match TRBD2. After removal of 3 bases from V and 0 bases from J, the junction contained 13 bases not matched to a gene. The germline CDR1 and CDR2 sequences are SGHVS and FQNEAQ. The CDR3 consists of 18 residues.

For this clonotype: This clone may be a read error of a much larger clone one base away. In this CDR3 the conserved last residue, phenylalanine or tryptophan, is missing, so a read error is likely. The chain combines TRBV5-1 with TRBJ2-6; D is possibly TRBD1 or TRBD2 (5 bases each). The ends were cut back, 5 bases at V and 0 bases at J, with 9 bases in the middle. The CDR3 runs 15 residues. In germline, CDR1 is SGHRS, CDR2 YFSETQ. DNA for the CDR3: TGCGCCAGCAGGGCAGGGACCTCTGGGGCCAACGTCCTGACTTTA. As protein: CASRAGTSGANVLTL.

Points on this clonotype: Given a much more abundant clone one base away, this may be a read error. This chain links TRBV5-4 with TRBJ1-2; possible D gene TRBD1, 5 bases. Germline V lookup: CDR1 SGHNT, CDR2 YYREEE (reference sequence). The CDR3 runs to 15 residues. This chain's CDR3 is CVSSPPDSRNYGYTF. DNA for the CDR3: TGTGTCAGCAGCCCCCCTGACAGCCGGAACTATGGCTACACCTTC.

As for this clonotype: This may be a read error, as it is one base from a much larger clone. This sequence joins TRBV6-5 and TRBJ1-6; 9 bases agree with TRBD1. Losses at the gene ends were 10 bases for V and 7 bases for J; bases not matched to a gene: 5. Germline CDR1 is MNHEY and CDR2 is SVGAGI. This CDR3 comprises 13 residues. In nucleotides, the CDR3 is TGTGCCAACACCGGACAGGGGAATTCACCCCTCCACTTT. Translation: CANTGQGNSPLHF.

A word on this clonotype: The CDR3 does not end in the conserved phenylalanine or tryptophan, so this is likely a read error. The V gene is TRBV28, the J gene TRBJ2-3; 7 nucleotides agree with TRBD2. J gave up 4 bases and V 5 bases, and 0 bases lay outside the gene matches. Germline V gene lookup returns CDR1 MDHEN and CDR2 SYDVKM. The CDR3 length is 12 residues. The CDR3, as DNA: TGTGCCAGCAGTGGGGGGGCAGATACGCAGTATCTT. Its translation: CASSGGADTQYL.

The rearrangement joins TRBV11-2 to TRBJ2-3, with unresolved D. CDR1 and CDR2 (germline): SGHAT, FQNNGV. Trimming shortened V by 5 bases and J by 6 bases, and 21 bases separated the two germline ends. This CDR3 is 16 amino acids long. The CDR3 DNA sequence: TGTGCCAGCAGCCCAGAACTTGCTTCTATCACGGATACGCAGTATTTT. Amino acids: CASSPELASITDTQYF. Based on the CDR3 plus reference TRBV11-2 and TRBJ2-3, the full variable domain is EAGVAQSPRYKIIEKRQSVAFWCNPISGHATLYWYQQILGQGPKLLIQFQNNGVVDDSQLPKDRFSAERLKGVDSTLKIQPAKLEDSAVYLCASSPELASITDTQYFGPGTRLTVL.

The sample holds one count of this clonotype. An end of the junction differs from the germline gene, which may be a read error. The chain couples TRBV5-1 to TRBJ1-2; D gene ambiguous. The CDR3 sequence is 14 residues long. Germline loops: CDR1 SGHRS, CDR2 YFSETQ. CDR3 loop: CANSLEASSYGYTF. The DNA of the CDR3 is TGCGCCAACAGCTTGGAGGCCAGCTCTTATGGCTACACCTTC.

Remarks on this clonotype: With a much larger clone just one base away, this may be a read error. The chain uses TRBV6-5 and TRBJ1-1, with a weak D call TRBD1 (6 bases). Germline CDR1 is MNHEY and CDR2 is SVGAGI. CDR3 length equals 12 residues. The CDR3 region is CASGYGGLEAFF. CDR3 in DNA: TGTGCCAGCGGTTACGGGGGCCTCGAAGCTTTCTTT.

In the case of this clonotype: Compared with germline, one end of the junction differs, possibly owing to a read error. CDR3 nucleotides: TGTGCCAGCAGCCACCCAATATCAGGGCTGGTATCCGAGAATACGCAATATTTT. It yields the protein CASSHPISGLVSENTQYF. V usage is TRBV4-2 and J usage is TRBJ2-3, with D possibly TRBD1 on 5 matching bases. Germline CDR1 reads LGHNA; CDR2 reads YNFKEQ. The CDR3 runs to 18 residues.

Regarding this clonotype: A read error may produce the germline difference seen at one junction end. The chain links TRBV11-2 to TRBJ2-1; no clear D. Per the germline V gene, CDR1 is SGHAT and CDR2 is FQNNGV. The CDR3 loop spans 13 amino acids. In DNA, the CDR3 is TGTGCCAGCAGCTTAGAACTGGCCGCTGAGCTGTTCTTC. The encoded protein is CASSLELAAELFF.

The chain links TRBV12-3 or TRBV12-4 to TRBJ2-7; perhaps TRBD2 as D (5 bases). This CDR3 has 15 amino acids. V shed 5 bases and J shed 1 base, with 15 bases lying between them. CDR3 protein: CASSAYGLGSYEQYF. The CDR3, as DNA: TGTGCCAGCAGTGCCTACGGACTTGGTTCCTACGAGCAGTACTTC.

Note on this clonotype: A much bigger clone sits one base away, suggesting this may be a read error. The chain couples TRBV6-1 to TRBJ1-1; a weak D match, TRBD1 (5 bases). CDR3 length: 13 residues. Germline-derived CDR1 and CDR2 are MNHNS and SASEGT. CDR3 loop: CASSVDKNTDAFF. Written as DNA, the CDR3 is TGTGCCAGCAGTGTGGACAAGAACACTGATGCTTTCTTT.

Comment on this clonotype: This may be a read error, as it is one base from a much larger clone. The chain carries TRBV14 and TRBJ2-7, with D possibly matching TRBD1 (5 bases). Trimming stripped 1 base from V and 9 bases from J, with 13 bases between. Germline loops: CDR1 SGHDN, CDR2 FVKESK. The CDR3 consists of 13 residues. CDR3 sequence reads: CASSQGQGWMQYF. CDR3 nucleotides: TGTGCCAGCAGCCAAGGCCAGGGATGGATGCAGTACTTC.

As regards this clonotype: This CDR3 fails to terminate in the conserved phenylalanine or tryptophan, so it likely reflects a read error. The genes are TRBV7-8 and TRBJ2-5; the match to TRBD1 covers 9 bases. The CDR3 runs 15 residues. In germline, CDR1 is SGHVS, CDR2 FQNEAQ. Trimming cost V 4 bases and J 7 bases; bases outside gene matches: 10. The CDR3 bases are TGTGCCAGCAGCTCAAACGCGGGACAGGGCATGACCCAGTACTTA. It specifies CASSSNAGQGMTQYL.

As concerns this clonotype: Lacking the conserved final phenylalanine or tryptophan, this CDR3 likely reflects a read error. The chain employs TRBV2 and TRBJ2-7, with 8 positions matching TRBD2. CDR1 is SNHLY and CDR2 is FYNNEI in the germline V gene. The length of the CDR3 is 15 residues. V was pared by 0 bases and J by 3 bases, with 4 bases of the junction left unmatched. The CDR3 region is CASSEASGSSYEQYL. For the CDR3, the DNA is TGTGCCAGCAGTGAAGCAAGCGGGAGCAGCTACGAGCAGTACTTA.

Turning to this clonotype: The missing conserved phenylalanine or tryptophan at the end of this CDR3 makes a read error likely. The rearrangement joins TRBV11-2 to TRBJ2-7, with a possible D match to TRBD1 (5 bases). The CDR3 has 15 amino acids. Germline CDR1 reads SGHAT; CDR2 reads FQNNGV. Trimming cost V 7 bases and J 6 bases, with 22 bases left between them. The CDR3 DNA reads TGTGCCAGCATAAAATCCGCGACAGTGACTGGCGAGCAGTACCTC. As protein: CASIKSATVTGEQYL.

In its sample, this clonotype was seen once. The gene calls are TRBV2 and TRBJ2-7; the match to TRBD1 covers 7 bases. J gave up 6 bases and V 6 bases, and 8 bases lay outside the gene matches. Per the germline V gene, CDR1 is SNHLY and CDR2 is FYNNEI. CDR3 size: 13 residues. The CDR3 nucleotides are TGTGCCAGCAGCGGTCGCCCAGGGGGCGAGCAGTACTTC. This encodes CASSGRPGGEQYF.

In its sample, this clonotype was seen once. A read error may produce the germline difference seen at one junction end. V usage is TRBV11-3 and J usage is TRBJ2-5; perhaps TRBD2 as D (5 bases). The CDR3 totals 15 residues. Germline values: CDR1 SGHNT, CDR2 YENEEA. The CDR3 DNA is TGTGCCAGCGGCTTACGGCATGGGGTAAGCGGGACCCAGTACTTC. This sequence encodes CASGLRHGVSGTQYF.

About this clonotype itself: This could be a read error, since a much larger clone is one nucleotide away. The chain couples TRBV12-3 or TRBV12-4 to TRBJ2-1; TRBD2 agrees at 9 bases. J gave up 1 base and V 4 bases, and 11 bases lay outside the gene matches. The CDR3 totals 18 residues. DNA of the CDR3: TGTGCCAGCAGTTCCACTCCCGGACTAGCGTTGTCCTACAATGAGCAGTTCTTC. This gives the protein CASSSTPGLALSYNEQFF.

V and J are TRBV13 and TRBJ1-2; D gene ambiguous. Trimming took off 2 bases at V and 7 bases at J, with 17 bases between the two ends. Germline V lookup: CDR1 PRHDT, CDR2 FYEKMQ (reference sequence). This CDR3 is 15 amino acids long. Here the CDR3 reads CASSLLVGLSSGYTF. The DNA for the CDR3 is TGTGCCAGCAGCTTATTGGTTGGGTTGAGTAGTGGCTACACCTTC. Full variable domain (missing parts from reference TRBV13 and TRBJ1-2): AAGVIQSPRHLIKEKRETATLKCYPIPRHDTVYWYQQGPGQDPQFLISFYEKMQSDKGSIPDRFSAQQFSDYHSELNMSSLELGDSALYFCASSLLVGLSSGYTFGSGTRLTVV.

V usage is TRBV11-3 and J usage is TRBJ1-3, with 7 bases identical to TRBD1. Germline CDR1 is SGHNT and CDR2 is YENEEA. The CDR3 has 15 amino acids. J lost 3 bases, V lost 5 bases, and 7 bases had no gene match. The CDR3 loop is CASSLQGPHGNTIYF. CDR3 bases: TGTGCCAGCAGCCTACAGGGGCCCCATGGAAACACCATATATTTT. Full variable domain (remainder filled in from reference TRBV11-3 and TRBJ1-3): EAGVVQSPRYKIIEKKQPVAFWCNPISGHNTLYWYLQNLGQGPELLIRYENEEAVDDSQLPKDRFSAERLKGVDSTLKIQPAELGDSAVYLCASSLQGPHGNTIYFGEGSWLTVV.

Concerning this clonotype: Given a much more abundant clone one base away, this may be a read error. No conserved phenylalanine or tryptophan is present at the end of the CDR3, so a read error is the likely explanation. The chain combines TRBV6-5 with TRBJ1-1; D is unclear. The CDR3 is 15 amino acids. Trimming left V 6 bases short and J 0 bases short, with 14 bases between. Per germline, CDR1 MNHEY and CDR2 SVGAGI. CDR3 protein: CASRAGSPMNTEAFL. CDR3 nucleotides: TGTGCCAGCAGGGCGGGTTCCCCAATGAACACTGAAGCTTTCCTT.

About this clonotype: One junction end disagrees with the germline gene, perhaps due to a read error. V usage is TRBV29-1 and J usage is TRBJ2-2, with D tentatively TRBD2 (5 bases). The CDR3 consists of 14 residues. The germline gives CDR1 SQVTM, CDR2 ANQGSEA. This chain's CDR3 is CSVDPGMGSGELLF. The CDR3 bases are TGCAGCGTTGACCCCGGAATGGGATCCGGGGAGCTGCTTTTT.

As concerns this clonotype: A much larger clone differs by one base, so this may be a read error. The V and J genes are TRBV7-9 and TRBJ2-1; TRBD1 might be the D (5 bases). The CDR3 extends over 15 amino acids. Per the germline V gene, CDR1 is SEHNR and CDR2 is FQNEAQ (reference sequence). CDR3 sequence: CASSDSLSENNERFF. The CDR3 DNA reads TGTGCCAGCAGTGACAGTTTATCCGAAAACAATGAGCGGTTCTTC. The whole variable domain, filled in from reference TRBV7-9 and TRBJ2-1, reads DTGVSQNPRHKITKRGQNVTFRCDPISEHNRLYWYRQTLGQGPEFLTYFQNEAQLEKSRLLSDRFSAERPKGSFSTLEIQRTEQGDSAMYLCASSDSLSENNERFFGPGTRLTVL.

In this sample, this clonotype turned up once. Just one base apart from a much larger clone, this may be a read error. No conserved phenylalanine or tryptophan ends this CDR3, so it is likely a read error. The chain links TRBV5-4 to TRBJ1-6; the match to TRBD1 covers 8 bases. Germline-derived CDR1 and CDR2 are SGHNT and YYREEE (reference sequence). CDR3 length equals 16 residues. J was trimmed by 4 bases and V by 3 bases; bases with no gene match: 6. The CDR3 bases are TGTGCCAGCAGCTCGGGGACAGGACTTTATAATTCACCCCTCCACTCT. It translates to CASSSGTGLYNSPLHS.

This chain uses TRBV19 with TRBJ1-4; maybe TRBD1 (6 bases). V was cut by 5 bases and J by 0 bases, with 16 bases left in between. This CDR3 has 17 residues. Looked up from germline, CDR1 is LNHDA and CDR2 is SQIVND (reference sequence). For the CDR3, the DNA is TGTGCCAGTAGTCCCGAGGGGGTGACTTCAACTAATGAAAAACTGTTTTTT. Translated, it gives CASSPEGVTSTNEKLFF.

Details on this clonotype: At one end the junction does not follow the germline gene, possibly because of a read error. V and J are TRBV4-2 and TRBJ2-3, with 11 bases identical to TRBD2. The CDR3 is 16 residues long. Germline CDR1 reads LGHNA; CDR2 reads YNFKEQ. The DNA of the CDR3 is TGTGACAGCATCTATGGGACTAGCGGACCCAGAGATACGCAGTATTTT. It yields the protein CDSIYGTSGPRDTQYF.

V gene TRBV11-2 combines with J gene TRBJ2-7; D is perhaps TRBD1 (7 bases). CDR3 length: 14 residues. Trimming took off 5 bases at V and 3 bases at J, with 14 bases between the two ends. Germline CDR1 is SGHAT and CDR2 is FQNNGV. CDR3 amino acids: CASSIQGTVYEQYF. The CDR3 nucleotides are TGTGCCAGCAGCATACAGGGGACTGTCTACGAGCAGTACTTC.

The V call is TRBV20-1, the J call TRBJ1-1; D call uncertain. Germline-derived CDR1 and CDR2 are DFQATT and SNEGSKA (reference sequence). This CDR3 is 13 amino acids long. V lost 3 bases and J lost 1, with 9 bases in between. The DNA of the CDR3 is TGCAGTGCTAGCGAACACGCGAACACTGAAGCTTTCTTT. Translating gives CSASEHANTEAFF.

As for this clonotype: Since the CDR3 does not end with the conserved phenylalanine or tryptophan, this likely comes from a read error. The gene calls are TRBV7-9 and TRBJ2-1; tentative D call: TRBD1 (6 bases). V was shortened by 2 bases and J by 0 bases, with 8 bases between the two germline ends. Germline CDR1 and CDR2: SEHNR and FQNEAQ (reference sequence). This CDR3 is built from 15 residues. The CDR3 reads CASSLTGSSYNEQFL. The CDR3 nucleotides read TGTGCCAGCAGCTTAACAGGGAGCTCCTACAATGAGCAGTTCTTA.

Comment on this clonotype: A read error may account for a junction end that differs from germline. The genes are TRBV11-2 and TRBJ2-1, with a weak D call TRBD1 (5 bases). The CDR3 is 15 amino acids. The V gene's germline CDR1 is SGHAT and CDR2 FQNNGV. CDR3 in DNA: TGTGCCAGCAACTTAGGGGCGCCCTATTACAATGAGCAGTTCTTC. This gives the protein CASNLGAPYYNEQFF. Variable domain in full (rest from reference TRBV11-2 and TRBJ2-1): EAGVAQSPRYKIIEKRQSVAFWCNPISGHATLYWYQQILGQGPKLLIQFQNNGVVDDSQLPKDRFSAERLKGVDSTLKIQPAKLEDSAVYLCASNLGAPYYNEQFFGPGTRLTVL.